This T cell receptor (beta chain) comes out of a study of T cells in localized non-small cell lung cancer. The CDR3 extends over 16 amino acids. Unmatched junction bases numbered 15, after V lost 4 bases and J lost 9 bases. Germline lookup yields CDR1 PRHDT and CDR2 FYEKMQ (reference sequence). TCRdb's copy holds only in-frame clones and misses some; the assay was immunoSEQ multiplex PCR. The data show 30,000 to 50,000 clones, with roughly 77% seen just once and about 32% held by the top ten. The sequence was obtained from a woman between 35 and 75 years old with stage II squamous cell lung carcinoma. The rearrangement joins TRBV13 to TRBJ2-1; 7 positions agree with TRBD2. The sequences come from PBMCs, collected before any cancer treatment. The CDR3 DNA reads TGTGCCAGCAGCTCCTGGACTAGTGCATTACAATTTGAGCAGTTCTTC. Its translation is CASSSWTSALQFEQFF.